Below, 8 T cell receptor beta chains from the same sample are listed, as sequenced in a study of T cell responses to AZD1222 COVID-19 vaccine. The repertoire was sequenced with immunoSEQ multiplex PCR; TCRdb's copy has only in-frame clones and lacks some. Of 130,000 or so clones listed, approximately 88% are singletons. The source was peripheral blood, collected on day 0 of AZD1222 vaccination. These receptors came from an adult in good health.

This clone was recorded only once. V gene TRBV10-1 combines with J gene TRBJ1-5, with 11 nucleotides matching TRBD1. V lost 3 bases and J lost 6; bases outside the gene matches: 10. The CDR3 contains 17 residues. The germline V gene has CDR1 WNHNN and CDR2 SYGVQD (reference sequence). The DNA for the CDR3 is TGCGCCAGCAGTGATGTCGGACAGGGGGCTCACGGTCAGCCCCAGCATTTT. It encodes CASSDVGQGAHGQPQHF.

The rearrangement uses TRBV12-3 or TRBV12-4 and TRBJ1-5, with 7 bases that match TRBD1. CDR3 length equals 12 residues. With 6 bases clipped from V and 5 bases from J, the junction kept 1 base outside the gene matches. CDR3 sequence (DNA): TGTGCCAGCAGAACAGGGGATCAGCCCCAGCATTTT. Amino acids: CASRTGDQPQHF.

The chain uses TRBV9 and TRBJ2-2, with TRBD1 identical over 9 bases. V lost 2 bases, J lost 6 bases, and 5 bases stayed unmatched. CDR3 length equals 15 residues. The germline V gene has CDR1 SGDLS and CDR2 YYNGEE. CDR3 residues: CASSVIGTGSGELFF. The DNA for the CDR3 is TGTGCCAGCAGCGTGATCGGGACAGGGTCCGGGGAGCTGTTTTTT.

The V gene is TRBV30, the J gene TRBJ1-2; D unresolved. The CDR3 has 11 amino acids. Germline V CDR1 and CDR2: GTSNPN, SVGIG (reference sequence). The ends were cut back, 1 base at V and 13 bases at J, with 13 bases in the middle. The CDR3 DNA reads TGTGCCTGGAGTGCCAACGAGGCAACCACCTTC. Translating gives CAWSANEATTF.

CDR3 DNA sequence: TGTGCCAGCAGTGCTCCGGGACAGGGTAGCCAGCCCCAGCATTTT. Translation gives CASSAPGQGSQPQHF. The rearrangement joins TRBV28 to TRBJ1-5, with TRBD1 identical over 9 bases. The V gene's germline CDR1 is MDHEN and CDR2 SYDVKM. V shed 5 bases and J 7 bases; nucleotides not matched to a gene: 9. The CDR3 loop spans 15 amino acids.

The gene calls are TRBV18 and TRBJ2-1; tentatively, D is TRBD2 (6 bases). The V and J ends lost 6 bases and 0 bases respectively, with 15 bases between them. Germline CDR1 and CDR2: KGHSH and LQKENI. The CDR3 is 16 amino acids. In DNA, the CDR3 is TGTGCCAGCTCTCCCATAGCGGAATTCTCCTACAATGAGCAGTTCTTC. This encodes CASSPIAEFSYNEQFF.

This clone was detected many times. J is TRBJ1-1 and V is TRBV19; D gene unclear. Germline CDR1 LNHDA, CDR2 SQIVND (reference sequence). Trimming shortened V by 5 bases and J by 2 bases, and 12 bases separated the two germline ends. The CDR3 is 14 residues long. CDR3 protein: CASSSGPRNTEAFF. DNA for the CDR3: TGTGCCAGTAGTTCCGGACCGAGAAACACTGAAGCTTTCTTT.

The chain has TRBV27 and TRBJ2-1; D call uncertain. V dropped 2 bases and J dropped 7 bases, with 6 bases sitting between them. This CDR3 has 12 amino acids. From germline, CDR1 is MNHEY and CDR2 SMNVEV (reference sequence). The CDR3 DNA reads TGTGCCAGCAGTTTAAACAGAAATGAGCAGTTCTTC. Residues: CASSLNRNEQFF.